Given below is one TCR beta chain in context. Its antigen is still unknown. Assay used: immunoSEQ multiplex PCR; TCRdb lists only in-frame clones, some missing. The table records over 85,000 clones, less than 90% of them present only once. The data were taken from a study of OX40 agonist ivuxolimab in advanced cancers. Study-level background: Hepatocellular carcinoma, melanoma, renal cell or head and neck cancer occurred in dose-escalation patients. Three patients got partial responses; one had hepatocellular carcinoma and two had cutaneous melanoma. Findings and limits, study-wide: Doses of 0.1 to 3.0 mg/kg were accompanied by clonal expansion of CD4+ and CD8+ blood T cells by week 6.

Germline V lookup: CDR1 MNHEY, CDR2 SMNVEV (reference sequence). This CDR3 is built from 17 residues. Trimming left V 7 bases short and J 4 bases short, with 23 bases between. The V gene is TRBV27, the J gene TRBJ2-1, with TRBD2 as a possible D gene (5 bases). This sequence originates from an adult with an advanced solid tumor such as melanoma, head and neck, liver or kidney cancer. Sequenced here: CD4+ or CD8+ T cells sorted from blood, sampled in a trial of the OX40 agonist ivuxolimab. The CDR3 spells CASTVLSGGRIYNEQFF. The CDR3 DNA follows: TGTGCCAGCACCGTGTTAAGCGGCGGACGTATTTACAATGAGCAGTTCTTC.